This is a list of T cell receptor beta chains from one sample in a study of T-cell memory formation after mild COVID-19. TCRdb ran MiXCR on the 5' RACE reads and lists one entry per CDR3 protein. The repertoire includes tens of thousands of distinct CDR3 sequences, more than 8% of them detected once, and roughly 1.2% sits in the top ten. The sequencing input was PBMCs or a T cell subset sorted from them (not recorded which). Receptors were obtained from a man in his late teens or twenties who had mild COVID-19 (a few samples of this study predate the infection). Cell type and time point are not known. CDR3s include the opening cysteine and the closing phenylalanine or tryptophan. Each record gives: CDR3 DNA, CDR3 protein, V gene, D gene, J gene, clone size. D genes are given only for firm matches. A row's size may be missing; if present it is once, few, many or a size class.

CDR3nt: TGTGCCAGCAGTTTTAGAAATGAGCAGTTCTTC; CDR3aa: CASSFRNEQFF; v_gene: TRBV12-3/TRBV12-4; d_gene: NA; j_gene: TRBJ2-1; abundance: few
CDR3nt: TGCGCCAGCAGCCCGGGGACACGGATAAATTCACCCCTCCACTTT; CDR3aa: CASSPGTRINSPLHF; v_gene: TRBV5-1; d_gene: NA; j_gene: TRBJ1-6; abundance: few
CDR3nt: TGTGCCAGCAGCCAGGGACTAGCGGGGAACACCGGGGAGCTGTTTTTT; CDR3aa: CASSQGLAGNTGELFF; v_gene: TRBV12-3/TRBV12-4; d_gene: TRBD2; j_gene: TRBJ2-2; abundance: few
CDR3nt: TGTGCCAGCAGCCCATCCCCCTACGAGCAGTACTTC; CDR3aa: CASSPSPYEQYF; v_gene: TRBV11-2; d_gene: NA; j_gene: TRBJ2-7; abundance: many
CDR3nt: TGTGCCAGCAGTCGTGACAGAACCACTGAAGCTTTCTTT; CDR3aa: CASSRDRTTEAFF; v_gene: TRBV2; d_gene: NA; j_gene: TRBJ1-1; abundance: few
CDR3nt: TGTGCCAGCAGCTTCTATAGCGGGGGGGCCGCAGATACGCAGTATTTT; CDR3aa: CASSFYSGGAADTQYF; v_gene: TRBV7-9; d_gene: TRBD2; j_gene: TRBJ2-3; abundance: many
CDR3nt: TGCAGTGCTAGAATAGGGCCAGAGACCCAGTACTTC; CDR3aa: CSARIGPETQYF; v_gene: TRBV20-1; d_gene: NA; j_gene: TRBJ2-5; abundance: few
CDR3nt: TGTGCCAGCAGTTTGGGACCGATGAACACTGAAGCTTTCTTT; CDR3aa: CASSLGPMNTEAFF; v_gene: TRBV12-3/TRBV12-4; d_gene: NA; j_gene: TRBJ1-1; abundance: NA
CDR3nt: TGCGCCAGCAGCCAGGAGGGCAACGACCCCCGGTCAGAGACCCAGTACTTC; CDR3aa: CASSQEGNDPRSETQYF; v_gene: TRBV4-3; d_gene: NA; j_gene: TRBJ2-5; abundance: few
CDR3nt: TGTGCCAGCAGTTCCCTAGACAGGGTGATCGAGACCCAGTACTTC; CDR3aa: CASSSLDRVIETQYF; v_gene: TRBV12-3/TRBV12-4; d_gene: TRBD1; j_gene: TRBJ2-5; abundance: few
CDR3nt: TGTGCCAGCTCGAGTGCGTCTACCAATTCACCCCTCCACTTT; CDR3aa: CASSSASTNSPLHF; v_gene: TRBV18; d_gene: NA; j_gene: TRBJ1-6; abundance: few
CDR3nt: TGCGCCAGCAGCCAGAGGGGTAGAGGGGCAGATACGCAGTATTTT; CDR3aa: CASSQRGRGADTQYF; v_gene: TRBV4-3; d_gene: NA; j_gene: TRBJ2-3; abundance: few
CDR3nt: TGTGCCAGCAGCCAAGTTAGTAGGAGGGAGACCCAGTACTTC; CDR3aa: CASSQVSRRETQYF; v_gene: TRBV4-2; d_gene: NA; j_gene: TRBJ2-5; abundance: NA
CDR3nt: TGTGCCAGCAGCCCATGGACAGGAAGCACAGATACGCAGTATTTT; CDR3aa: CASSPWTGSTDTQYF; v_gene: TRBV11-2; d_gene: TRBD1; j_gene: TRBJ2-3; abundance: NA
CDR3nt: TGTGCCAGCTCACTAAACAGCCTGACAGATACGCAGTATTTT; CDR3aa: CASSLNSLTDTQYF; v_gene: TRBV18; d_gene: NA; j_gene: TRBJ2-3; abundance: few
CDR3nt: TGTGCCAGCAGTTACTCGTACCCAGGGGACCTTCTTGGCTACACCTTC; CDR3aa: CASSYSYPGDLLGYTF; v_gene: TRBV6-5; d_gene: NA; j_gene: TRBJ1-2; abundance: few
CDR3nt: TGCGCCAGCAACCCGATCTCTGGGGCCAACGTCCTGACTTTC; CDR3aa: CASNPISGANVLTF; v_gene: TRBV5-1; d_gene: NA; j_gene: TRBJ2-6; abundance: many
CDR3nt: TGTGCCATCACCCAGGGGTCGGGAAGGAACACTGAAGCTTTCTTT; CDR3aa: CAITQGSGRNTEAFF; v_gene: TRBV10-3; d_gene: NA; j_gene: TRBJ1-1; abundance: NA
CDR3nt: TGCAGTGCTAATAACCCCAGGGCTCAGGGCTACACCTTC; CDR3aa: CSANNPRAQGYTF; v_gene: TRBV20-1; d_gene: NA; j_gene: TRBJ1-2; abundance: few
CDR3nt: TGTGCCAGCTCACCACCGGGGAGCACTGAAGCTTTCTTT; CDR3aa: CASSPPGSTEAFF; v_gene: TRBV18; d_gene: NA; j_gene: TRBJ1-1; abundance: NA
CDR3nt: TGTGCCAGCAGCCAATGGCGGGACCAAGAGACCCAGTACTTC; CDR3aa: CASSQWRDQETQYF; v_gene: TRBV3-1; d_gene: NA; j_gene: TRBJ2-5; abundance: few
CDR3nt: TGCGCCAGCAGCCCCGGGACAGAACCCTACGAGCAGTACTTT; CDR3aa: CASSPGTEPYEQYF; v_gene: TRBV5-1; d_gene: TRBD1; j_gene: TRBJ2-7; abundance: few
CDR3nt: TGTGCCAGCAGCTTAGGACGCGGCGGGGAGCTGTTTTTT; CDR3aa: CASSLGRGGELFF; v_gene: TRBV7-6; d_gene: NA; j_gene: TRBJ2-2; abundance: many
CDR3nt: TGTGCCAGCCGGAGGGGGGGCGACACCGGGGAGCTGTTTTTT; CDR3aa: CASRRGGDTGELFF; v_gene: TRBV4-2; d_gene: NA; j_gene: TRBJ2-2; abundance: few
CDR3nt: TGCGCCAGCAGTTCCGGGACAGGGGCTGAAAAACTGTTTTTT; CDR3aa: CASSSGTGAEKLFF; v_gene: TRBV5-1; d_gene: TRBD1; j_gene: TRBJ1-4; abundance: few
CDR3nt: TGTGCCAGCAGCCTATATTATCAGCCCCAGCATTTT; CDR3aa: CASSLYYQPQHF; v_gene: TRBV7-2; d_gene: NA; j_gene: TRBJ1-5; abundance: few
CDR3nt: TGTGCCAGCAGCGCCCAGACCGAAAGAGGGTCAGAAGCTTTCTTT; CDR3aa: CASSAQTERGSEAFF; v_gene: TRBV7-2; d_gene: NA; j_gene: TRBJ1-1; abundance: few
CDR3nt: TGCAGCGTAGGCGGGACAGGGAACGGAGATACGCAGTATTTT; CDR3aa: CSVGGTGNGDTQYF; v_gene: TRBV29-1; d_gene: TRBD1; j_gene: TRBJ2-3; abundance: many
CDR3nt: TGTGCCAGCAGTCCCCAATCGGGGCACGATGGCTACACCTTC; CDR3aa: CASSPQSGHDGYTF; v_gene: TRBV12-3/TRBV12-4; d_gene: NA; j_gene: TRBJ1-2; abundance: NA
CDR3nt: TGTGCCAGCAGCCCCAGCACAGGGACTGGAAACACCATATATTTT; CDR3aa: CASSPSTGTGNTIYF; v_gene: TRBV7-2; d_gene: NA; j_gene: TRBJ1-3; abundance: few
CDR3nt: TGTGCCAGCAGCTTACGACCCAGCTTGGGGACCGGGGAGCTGTTTTTT; CDR3aa: CASSLRPSLGTGELFF; v_gene: TRBV7-2; d_gene: NA; j_gene: TRBJ2-2; abundance: few
CDR3nt: TGTGCCAGCAGTCCACCGAGGGGACGGGGGTCGGGCACAGATACGCAGTATTTT; CDR3aa: CASSPPRGRGSGTDTQYF; v_gene: TRBV6-1; d_gene: NA; j_gene: TRBJ2-3; abundance: few
CDR3nt: TGCAGCCGCGGGGGCGGGAAATACAATGAGCAGTTCTTC; CDR3aa: CSRGGGKYNEQFF; v_gene: TRBV20-1; d_gene: NA; j_gene: TRBJ2-1; abundance: NA
CDR3nt: TGTGCCAGCAGTTTGAGAAATGAGGGTACGCAGTATTTT; CDR3aa: CASSLRNEGTQYF; v_gene: TRBV27; d_gene: NA; j_gene: TRBJ2-3; abundance: NA
CDR3nt: TGCGCCAGCAGCTTGGGGACTCCGACAGGGCTGTATAACTATGGCTACACCTTC; CDR3aa: CASSLGTPTGLYNYGYTF; v_gene: TRBV5-1; d_gene: TRBD1; j_gene: TRBJ1-2; abundance: NA
CDR3nt: TGCGCCAGCAGCTTGGGACAGGGAGGCGAGACCCAGTACTTC; CDR3aa: CASSLGQGGETQYF; v_gene: TRBV5-1; d_gene: NA; j_gene: TRBJ2-5; abundance: many
CDR3nt: TGTGCCAGCAGCCAGCCGGGTTACCCTGAAGCTTTCTTT; CDR3aa: CASSQPGYPEAFF; v_gene: TRBV4-2; d_gene: NA; j_gene: TRBJ1-1; abundance: NA
CDR3nt: TGTGCCAGCAGCCACCGGGTCCCCACCGGGGAGCTGTTTTTT; CDR3aa: CASSHRVPTGELFF; v_gene: TRBV7-9; d_gene: NA; j_gene: TRBJ2-2; abundance: NA
CDR3nt: TGTGCCAGCAGTCAACAGGGGAATGAGCAGTTCTTC; CDR3aa: CASSQQGNEQFF; v_gene: TRBV12-3/TRBV12-4; d_gene: TRBD1; j_gene: TRBJ2-1; abundance: few
CDR3nt: TGTGCCAGCAGCTCGCGGACGCGAGATACGCAGTATTTT; CDR3aa: CASSSRTRDTQYF; v_gene: TRBV7-6; d_gene: NA; j_gene: TRBJ2-3; abundance: many
CDR3nt: TGTGCCAGCAGCCAAGACTCCGGCCGCGTGACTGAAGCTTTCTTT; CDR3aa: CASSQDSGRVTEAFF; v_gene: TRBV3-1; d_gene: NA; j_gene: TRBJ1-1; abundance: NA
CDR3nt: TGTGCCAGCACCCAAGTCAGGGGTCACTTCTCCTACGAGCAGTACTTC; CDR3aa: CASTQVRGHFSYEQYF; v_gene: TRBV28; d_gene: NA; j_gene: TRBJ2-7; abundance: many
CDR3nt: TGTGCCAGCTATCGTTGGGGACAGGGCTACGAGCAGTACTTC; CDR3aa: CASYRWGQGYEQYF; v_gene: TRBV2; d_gene: TRBD1; j_gene: TRBJ2-7; abundance: few
CDR3nt: TGCGCCAGCAGCTTTATAGCGGGGGACACAGATACGCAGTATTTT; CDR3aa: CASSFIAGDTDTQYF; v_gene: TRBV5-1; d_gene: TRBD2; j_gene: TRBJ2-3; abundance: few
CDR3nt: TGTGCCAGCAGCCGATCTAGCGGAACCTACACAGATACGCAGTATTTT; CDR3aa: CASSRSSGTYTDTQYF; v_gene: TRBV7-2; d_gene: TRBD2; j_gene: TRBJ2-3; abundance: NA
CDR3nt: TGCGCCAGCAGCTTGGGAATTCTGGCGGTAGATTACAATGAGCAGTTCTTC; CDR3aa: CASSLGILAVDYNEQFF; v_gene: TRBV5-1; d_gene: NA; j_gene: TRBJ2-1; abundance: few
CDR3nt: TGTGCCAGCAGCTTGTCCAGGGGGGACACCGGGGAGCTGTTTTTT; CDR3aa: CASSLSRGDTGELFF; v_gene: TRBV7-9; d_gene: NA; j_gene: TRBJ2-2; abundance: few
CDR3nt: TGTGCCAGCAGTTTGAACAGGGGGAACGCTGGGGCCAACGTCCTGACTTTC; CDR3aa: CASSLNRGNAGANVLTF; v_gene: TRBV12-3/TRBV12-4; d_gene: TRBD1; j_gene: TRBJ2-6; abundance: many